The present T cell receptor beta chain was sequenced within a study of OX40 agonist ivuxolimab in advanced cancers. Across the whole study: At 82.7% male, the cohort had a mean age of around 56 years, ranging from roughly 20 to 90. Partial responses were achieved by three patients, one with hepatocellular carcinoma and two with cutaneous melanoma. Whole-study findings and limits: CD4+ and CD8+ T cells in blood underwent clonal expansion by week 6 at 0.1 to 3.0 mg/kg.

People who had autoimmune disease history or systemic immunosuppression were excluded. This clone was found once. What it binds is not known. The trim removed 8 bases at V and 2 bases at J, leaving 19 bases unmatched. The CDR3 consists of 18 residues. CDR1 MDHEN and CDR2 SYDVKM come from the germline V gene. Some clones are missing from TCRdb's copy, which holds only in-frame ones; the method was immunoSEQ multiplex PCR. The profile shows 45,000 or so clones, around 90% of them singletons. The source is an adult with an advanced solid tumor such as melanoma, head and neck, liver or kidney cancer. This chain uses TRBV28 with TRBJ2-5; 8 bases agree with TRBD2. This specimen was CD4+ or CD8+ T cells sorted from blood, taken in a trial of the OX40 agonist ivuxolimab. The DNA for the CDR3 is TGTGCCAGCCTCTCCAACAGCCCATTAGCGGGGTCACAAGAGACCCAGTACTTC. It yields the protein CASLSNSPLAGSQETQYF.